Following are 29 T cell receptor beta chains from one sample sequenced in a study of T-cell memory formation after mild COVID-19. TCRdb used MiXCR to reprocess the 5' RACE reads, holding one entry per CDR3 protein. Of hundreds of thousands of distinct CDR3 sequences listed, 15% to 20% are singletons. Sample: PBMCs or a T cell subset sorted from them (not recorded which). All receptors come from a man between 18 and 35 years old who had mild COVID-19 (a few samples of this study predate the infection). Cell type and time point are not known.

The genes are TRBV7-6 and TRBJ2-7; the match to TRBD2 covers 7 bases. The CDR3 covers 14 residues. J lost 3 bases, V lost 5 bases, and 7 bases had no gene match. Germline V gene sequence: CDR1 SGHVS, CDR2 FNYEAQ. CDR3 amino acids: CASSRTSADYEQYF. In nucleotides, the CDR3 is TGTGCCAGCAGCCGGACTAGTGCTGACTACGAGCAGTACTTC.

The rearrangement uses TRBV12-3 or TRBV12-4 and TRBJ2-3; TRBD2 aligns across 10 bases. Unmatched junction bases numbered 7, after V lost 4 bases and J lost 0 bases. The CDR3 runs to 17 residues. The DNA of the CDR3 is TGTGCCAGCAGTTCCGTAGCGGGGGGTCCTAGCACAGATACGCAGTATTTT. Amino acid sequence: CASSSVAGGPSTDTQYF.

This chain connects TRBV7-9 to TRBJ2-7; D gene ambiguous. The V end was cut by 1 base, the J end by 2 bases, with 9 bases between. The CDR3 extends over 14 amino acids. Looked up from germline, CDR1 is SEHNR and CDR2 is FQNEAQ (reference sequence). The CDR3 nucleotides read TGTGCCAGCAGCTTAGATGTCTACCCCTACGAGCAGTACGTC. The encoded protein is CASSLDVYPYEQYV.

This clonotype was seen only a few times. The chain couples TRBV28 to TRBJ1-4; perhaps TRBD1 as D (6 bases). With 6 bases removed from V and 6 bases from J, the gap between germline ends came to 11 bases. This CDR3 comprises 13 residues. Germline loops: CDR1 MDHEN, CDR2 SYDVKM. Written as DNA, the CDR3 is TGTGCCAGCAGAACGCCAGGGGATGAAAAACTGTTTTTT. Protein: CASRTPGDEKLFF.

In this sample, this clonotype turned up a few times. V gene TRBV20-1 combines with J gene TRBJ1-1; no firm D call. With 1 base removed from V and 3 bases from J, the gap between germline ends came to 15 bases. Germline V gives CDR1 DFQATT, CDR2 SNEGSKA (reference sequence). This CDR3 region has 15 residues. The CDR3 sequence is CSARGGEAGDTEAFF. CDR3 bases: TGCAGTGCTAGAGGTGGGGAGGCTGGGGACACTGAAGCTTTCTTT.

This clonotype was observed a handful of times. The rearrangement links TRBV7-2 to TRBJ2-5; D is perhaps TRBD1 (6 bases). V lost 1 base, J lost 5 bases, and 14 bases lay in between. This CDR3 is 15 amino acids long. Germline V gene data show CDR1 as SGHTA and CDR2 as FQGNSA. The CDR3 DNA reads as TGTGCCAGCAGCTTAGACAGGGTTAGAGGGGAGACCCAGTACTTC. Amino acids: CASSLDRVRGETQYF. Full variable domain (remainder filled in from reference TRBV7-2 and TRBJ2-5): GAGVSQSPSNKVTEKGKDVELRCDPISGHTALYWYRQSLGQGLEFLIYFQGNSAPDKSGLPSDRFSAERTGGSVSTLTIQRTQQEDSAVYLCASSLDRVRGETQYFGPGTRLLVL.

This rearrangement joins TRBV30 to TRBJ1-1; D not certain. Germline CDR1 and CDR2: GTSNPN and SVGIG (reference sequence). This CDR3 is built from 12 residues. The V gene lost 3 bases and the J gene lost 2 bases, with 7 bases spanning the gap. CDR3 DNA sequence: TGTGCCTGGAGCAATCTTAACACTGAAGCTTTCTTT. It specifies CAWSNLNTEAFF.

This clonotype occurred a few times. The rearrangement joins TRBV5-1 to TRBJ1-2; TRBD1 matches at 8 bases. The J segment lost 4 bases and the V segment lost 0 bases, leaving 2 bases of the junction unmatched. This CDR3 spans 14 amino acids. CDR1 SGHRS and CDR2 YFSETQ come from the germline V gene. The CDR3 here is CASSLGTGPYGYTF. CDR3 bases: TGCGCCAGCAGCTTGGGGACAGGGCCCTATGGCTACACCTTC.

This clonotype was detected many times. The chain is built from TRBV28 and TRBJ2-7; 9 bases map to TRBD2. The V segment lost 6 bases and the J segment 3 bases; nucleotides outside the gene matches: 6. CDR3 size: 14 residues. Germline V CDR1 and CDR2: MDHEN, SYDVKM. As DNA, the CDR3 is TGTGCCAGCAGCCGGGGGACTAGCTACTACGAGCAGTACGTC. Protein: CASSRGTSYYEQYV.

This clonotype has a handful of counts. The chain carries TRBV6-6 and TRBJ2-7; weak D call: TRBD2 (5 bases). The V gene's germline CDR1 is MNHNY and CDR2 SVGAGI (reference sequence). There are 13 residues in the CDR3. V dropped 5 bases and J dropped 6 bases, with 14 bases sitting between them. The CDR3 region has the DNA TGTGCCAGCAGTGACAACCGGGAACTCGAGCAGTACGTC. This translates into CASSDNRELEQYV.

The J gene is TRBJ2-5, the V gene TRBV20-1, with TRBD1 matching over 7 bases. The CDR3 is 12 amino acids. V was pared by 5 bases and J by 1 base, with 1 base of the junction left unmatched. Germline V gene sequence: CDR1 DFQATT, CDR2 SNEGSKA (reference sequence). CDR3 sequence: CSAGTVQETQYF. The DNA for the CDR3 is TGCAGTGCTGGGACAGTCCAAGAGACCCAGTACTTC.

This clonotype was counted at least ten times. V usage is TRBV7-9 and J usage is TRBJ1-1; D uncertain. Germline CDR1 is SEHNR and CDR2 is FQNEAQ (reference sequence). This CDR3 spans 14 amino acids. V dropped 3 bases and J dropped 3 bases, with 11 bases sitting between them. For the CDR3, the DNA is TGTGCCAGCAGCTTCCCGGGTGGAGACACTGAAGCTTTCTTT. Translated, it gives CASSFPGGDTEAFF. Filled out from reference TRBV7-9 and TRBJ1-1, the complete variable domain reads DTGVSQNPRHKITKRGQNVTFRCDPISEHNRLYWYRQTLGQGPEFLTYFQNEAQLEKSRLLSDRFSAERPKGSFSTLEIQRTEQGDSAMYLCASSFPGGDTEAFFGQGTRLTVV.

This clonotype was counted at least ten times. The CDR3 is CASSLDTRGGELFF. The DNA of the CDR3 is TGTGCCAGCAGTTTAGATACCAGAGGGGGGGAGCTGTTTTTT. The chain joins TRBV12-3 or TRBV12-4 to TRBJ2-2; a weak D match, TRBD2 (5 bases). The CDR3 sequence is 14 residues long. The ends were cut back, 1 base at V and 8 bases at J, with 11 bases in the middle.

This clonotype came up many times. The rearrangement links TRBV7-2 to TRBJ2-4; D ambiguous. With 4 bases removed from V and 7 bases from J, the gap between germline ends came to 11 bases. Germline V lookup: CDR1 SGHTA, CDR2 FQGNSA. The CDR3 covers 13 residues. The CDR3 region has the DNA TGTGCCAGCAGCTCAAGGGTCGCGAACATTCAGTACTTC. Translating it yields CASSSRVANIQYF.

This clonotype was detected a few times. This rearrangement joins TRBV5-1 to TRBJ2-7; D is perhaps TRBD1 (6 bases). This CDR3 region has 14 residues. Trimming removed 2 bases from V and 0 bases from J, with 9 bases in between. Germline CDR1 and CDR2: SGHRS and YFSETQ. CDR3: CASSLAGDSYEQYV. The CDR3 DNA is TGCGCCAGCAGCTTAGCAGGGGACTCCTACGAGCAGTACGTC.

The genes are TRBV7-3 and TRBJ1-5; possible D gene TRBD1, 6 bases. V was shortened by 3 bases and J by 4 bases, with 10 bases between the two germline ends. Germline CDR1 and CDR2: SGHTA and FQGTGA. The CDR3 runs to 14 residues. The DNA of the CDR3 is TGTGCCAGCAGCTTCGACAGGAGGAATCAGCCCCAGCATTTT. Residues: CASSFDRRNQPQHF.

This clonotype was seen a few times. CDR3 sequence reads: CASSVDSQETQYF. DNA of the CDR3: TGTGCCAGCAGTGTAGACAGCCAAGAGACCCAGTACTTC. The V call is TRBV2, the J call TRBJ2-5, with a tentative D call TRBD1 (5 bases). Germline V gene data show CDR1 as SNHLY and CDR2 as FYNNEI. With 4 bases removed from V and 1 base from J, the gap between germline ends came to 7 bases. The CDR3 runs 13 residues.

The rearrangement uses TRBV30 and TRBJ2-1, with D uncertain. The germline V and J ends were trimmed by 3 bases and 10 bases, with 13 bases remaining between them. The germline gives CDR1 GTSNPN, CDR2 SVGIG (reference sequence). The CDR3 totals 12 residues. The CDR3 sequence: CAWRRTAAEQFF. CDR3 nucleotide sequence: TGTGCCTGGAGAAGGACCGCTGCGGAGCAGTTCTTC.

CDR3 loop: CASSPGAANGETQYF. CDR3 in DNA: TGTGCCAGCAGCCCCGGGGCGGCTAATGGGGAGACCCAGTACTTC. The genes are TRBV4-2 and TRBJ2-5, with D possibly being TRBD1 or TRBD2 (5 bases each). CDR1 LGHNA and CDR2 YNFKEQ come from the germline V gene. Trimming removed 4 bases from V and 5 bases from J, with 17 bases in between. The CDR3 consists of 15 residues.

The chain couples TRBV20-1 to TRBJ2-7; a possible D gene is TRBD2 (6 bases). CDR1 is DFQATT, CDR2 SNEGSKA, per germline (reference sequence). The CDR3 length is 12 residues. V was clipped by 2 bases and J by 5 bases, with 10 bases between them. CDR3 sequence: CSARSLADEQYV. CDR3 in DNA: TGCAGTGCTAGATCACTAGCAGACGAGCAGTACGTC.

This clonotype has just a few counts. The chain is built from TRBV7-2 and TRBJ1-2, with a tentative D call TRBD1 (6 bases). This CDR3 comprises 14 residues. Between the trimmed V and J ends, which lost 2 bases and 4 bases, there was a span of 11 bases. CDR1 is SGHTA and CDR2 is FQGNSA in the germline V gene. Here the CDR3 reads CASSLWGATYGYTF. CDR3 DNA sequence: TGTGCCAGCAGCTTATGGGGGGCTACCTATGGCTACACCTTC.

This clonotype was seen only a few times. The chain is built from TRBV18 and TRBJ2-3; 7 bases are a match to TRBD1. The CDR3 runs 15 residues. The J segment lost 4 bases and the V segment lost 6 bases, leaving 10 bases of the junction unmatched. CDR1 and CDR2 (germline): KGHSH, LQKENI. As DNA, the CDR3 is TGTGCCAGCTCCTCAGGGGGTTTCTCCCCAGATACGCAGTATTTT. Amino acid sequence: CASSSGGFSPDTQYF.

This clonotype was counted only a few times. This chain connects TRBV20-1 to TRBJ1-2; 7 bases line up with TRBD1. J was trimmed by 5 bases and V by 6 bases; bases with no gene match: 12. The CDR3 totals 14 residues. Germline lookup yields CDR1 DFQATT and CDR2 SNEGSKA (reference sequence). CDR3 DNA: TGCAGTGCCCAGAAGGACAGGTTATATTATGGCTACACCTTC. As protein: CSAQKDRLYYGYTF.

This clonotype was seen a handful of times. The chain has TRBV4-1 and TRBJ1-1; D is uncertain. The CDR3 loop spans 13 amino acids. The germline V gene has CDR1 MGHRA and CDR2 YSYEKL. V was clipped by 5 bases and J by 3 bases, with 10 bases between them. CDR3 loop: CASSYALDTEAFF. As DNA, the CDR3 is TGCGCCAGCAGCTATGCCCTGGACACTGAAGCTTTCTTT.

This chain joins TRBV4-3 and TRBJ2-7, with 9 bases matching TRBD1. Looked up from germline, CDR1 is LGHNA and CDR2 is YSLEER. J was trimmed by 4 bases and V by 4 bases; bases with no gene match: 11. CDR3 size: 16 residues. The CDR3 here is CASSRTRDRVGYEQYF. For the CDR3, the DNA is TGCGCCAGCAGCCGGACCCGGGACAGGGTCGGATACGAGCAGTACTTC.

Only a few counts were recorded for this clonotype. J is TRBJ2-3 and V is TRBV7-8; D unresolved. The ends were cut back, 4 bases at V and 4 bases at J, with 15 bases in the middle. This CDR3 region has 15 residues. CDR1 and CDR2 from the germline V gene are SGHVS and FQNEAQ. The CDR3 region has the DNA TGTGCCAGCAGCTCTCAGAGCCTGTCGTCAGATACGCAGTATTTT. Protein product: CASSSQSLSSDTQYF.

This clonotype was seen a few times. This chain joins TRBV19 and TRBJ2-7; TRBD1 is a possible D gene (5 bases). The germline gives CDR1 LNHDA, CDR2 SQIVND (reference sequence). The CDR3 totals 13 residues. The V and J ends lost 4 bases and 3 bases respectively, with 10 bases between them. DNA of the CDR3: TGTGCCAGTAGTACACAAAGGGGCTACGAGCAGTACTTC. It codes for CASSTQRGYEQYF.

This clonotype was observed a handful of times. The rearrangement joins TRBV5-1 to TRBJ1-1; D remains ambiguous. Germline V gene sequence: CDR1 SGHRS, CDR2 YFSETQ. This CDR3 has 14 amino acids. Deletions cut 0 bases from V and 1 base from J, with 7 bases between. CDR3 amino acids: CASSLAAQNTEAFF. The CDR3 DNA follows: TGCGCCAGCAGCTTGGCCGCACAGAACACTGAAGCTTTCTTT.

This clonotype was recorded a few times. The chain joins TRBV6-5 to TRBJ1-4; the D gene is possibly TRBD1 (5 bases). Germline CDR1 is MNHEY and CDR2 is SVGAGI. Trimming stripped 3 bases from V and 7 bases from J, with 12 bases between. The CDR3 is 14 amino acids. The CDR3 nucleotides are TGTGCCAGCAGTTATGGGGGGTCGGGTGAAAAACTGTTTTTT. Amino acid sequence: CASSYGGSGEKLFF.